Ten or more counts support the clone carrying this T cell receptor (beta chain). This entry belongs to a study of radiotherapy plus CTLA-4 blockade in lung cancer. Clones were read by immunoSEQ multiplex PCR, and TCRdb kept only the in-frame ones, dropping some. The sample includes tens of thousands of clones, around three quarters of them seen just once. The V and J ends lost 4 bases and 6 bases respectively, with 19 bases between them. Germline CDR1 is MNHNS and CDR2 is SASEGT. The CDR3 length is 15 residues. The gene calls are TRBV6-1 and TRBJ2-7, with D possibly matching TRBD1 (5 bases). The clonotype comes from a human donor with non-small cell lung cancer whose response to radiotherapy plus ipilimumab could not be evaluated. This sample comprised peripheral blood, obtained from a patient treated with radiotherapy plus ipilimumab. CDR3 sequence (DNA): TGTGCCAGCAGTGCCGTACCCTGGCAGGGAAGCGAGCAGTACTTC. Its protein product is CASSAVPWQGSEQYF.